This record concerns one TCR beta chain sequence. This sample was included in a study of cytomegalovirus exposure and HLA in healthy donors. Primers: 60 Vbeta forward and 13 Jbeta reverse. The repertoire was sequenced with immunoSEQ multiplex PCR; TCRdb's copy has only in-frame clones and lacks some. The table shows about 120,000 clones, with over 75% occurring only once. V gave up 3 bases and J gave up 2 bases, with 17 bases separating them. Germline CDR1 is SGDLS and CDR2 is YYNGEE. CDR3 length equals 17 residues. The specimen was PBMCs. The rearrangement uses TRBV9 and TRBJ1-4; a weak D match, TRBD1 (5 bases). The TCR originated in a young woman in good health and CMV-seropositive. The CDR3 reads CASSGNRGVGTNEKLFF. The DNA of the CDR3 is TGTGCCAGCAGCGGAAATCGGGGGGTAGGGACTAATGAAAAACTGTTTTTT.